What follows describes a single TCR beta chain. The data stem from a study of control samples from healthy donors and cancer patients. Sequencing used immunoSEQ multiplex PCR; TCRdb keeps in-frame clones, though not all of them. Among 120,000 to 150,000 clones listed, 91% were seen once. Sequencing was carried out using blood. This receptor was obtained from a man younger than 35 in good health.

DNA for the CDR3: TGTGCCAGCAGCTTACTAGGGGTGAACACTGAAGCTTTCTTT. Its protein product is CASSLLGVNTEAFF. The chain joins TRBV11-2 to TRBJ1-1, with D tentatively TRBD1 (5 bases). The ends were cut back, 2 bases at V and 0 bases at J, with 7 bases in the middle. CDR3 size: 14 residues. CDR1 is SGHAT and CDR2 is FQNNGV in the germline V gene.